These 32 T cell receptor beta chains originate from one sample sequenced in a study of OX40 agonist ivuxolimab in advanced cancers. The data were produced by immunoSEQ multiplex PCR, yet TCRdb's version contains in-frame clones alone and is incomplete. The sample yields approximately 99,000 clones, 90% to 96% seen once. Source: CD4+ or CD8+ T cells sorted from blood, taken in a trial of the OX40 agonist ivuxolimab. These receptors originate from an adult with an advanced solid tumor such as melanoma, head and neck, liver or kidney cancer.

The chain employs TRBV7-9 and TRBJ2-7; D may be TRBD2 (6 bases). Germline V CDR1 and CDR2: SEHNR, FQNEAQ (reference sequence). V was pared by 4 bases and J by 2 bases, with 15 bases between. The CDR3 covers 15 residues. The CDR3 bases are TGTGCCAGCAGCTGGGCCGCAGGGACTCCCTACGAGCAGTACTTC. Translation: CASSWAAGTPYEQYF.

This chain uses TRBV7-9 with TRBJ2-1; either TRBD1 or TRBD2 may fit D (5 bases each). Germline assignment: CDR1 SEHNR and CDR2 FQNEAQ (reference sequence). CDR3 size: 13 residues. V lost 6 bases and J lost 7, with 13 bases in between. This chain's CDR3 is CASSPGSPNEQFF. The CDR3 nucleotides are TGTGCCAGCAGTCCAGGGAGTCCAAATGAGCAGTTCTTC.

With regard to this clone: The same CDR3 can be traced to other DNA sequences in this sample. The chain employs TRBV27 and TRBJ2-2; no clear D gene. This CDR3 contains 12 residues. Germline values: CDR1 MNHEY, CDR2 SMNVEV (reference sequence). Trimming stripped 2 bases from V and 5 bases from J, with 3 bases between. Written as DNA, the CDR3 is TGTGCCAGCAGTTTACGAACCGGGGAGCTGTTTTTT. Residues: CASSLRTGELFF.

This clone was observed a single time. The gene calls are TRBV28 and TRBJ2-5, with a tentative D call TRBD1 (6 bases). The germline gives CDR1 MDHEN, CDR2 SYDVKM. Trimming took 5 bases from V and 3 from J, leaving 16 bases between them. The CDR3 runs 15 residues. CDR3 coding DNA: TGTGCCAGCAGTCCATACAGGGATGGGGAAGAGACCCAGTACTTC. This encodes CASSPYRDGEETQYF.

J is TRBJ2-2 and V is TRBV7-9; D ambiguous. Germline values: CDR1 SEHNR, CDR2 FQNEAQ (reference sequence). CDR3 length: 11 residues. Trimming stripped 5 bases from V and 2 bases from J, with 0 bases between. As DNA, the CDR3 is TGTGCCAGCAGCAACACCGGGGAGCTGTTTTTT. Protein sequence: CASSNTGELFF.

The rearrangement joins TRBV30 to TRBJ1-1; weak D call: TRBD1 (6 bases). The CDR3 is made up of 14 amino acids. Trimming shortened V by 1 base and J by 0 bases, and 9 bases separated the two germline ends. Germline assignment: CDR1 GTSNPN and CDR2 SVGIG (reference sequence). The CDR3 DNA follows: TGTGCCTGGAGTGCTGGACAGCTGAACACTGAAGCTTTCTTT. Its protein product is CAWSAGQLNTEAFF. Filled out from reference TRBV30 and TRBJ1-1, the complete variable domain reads SQTIHQWPATLVQPVGSPLSLECTVEGTSNPNLYWYRQAAGRGLQLLFYSVGIGQISSEVPQNLSASRPQDRQFILSSKKLLLSDSGFYLCAWSAGQLNTEAFFGQGTRLTVV.

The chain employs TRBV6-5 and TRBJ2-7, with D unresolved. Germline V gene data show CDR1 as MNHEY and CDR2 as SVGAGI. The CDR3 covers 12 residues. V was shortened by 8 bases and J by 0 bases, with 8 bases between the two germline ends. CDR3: CASGSISYEQYF. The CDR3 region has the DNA TGTGCCAGCGGGTCCATCTCCTACGAGCAGTACTTC.

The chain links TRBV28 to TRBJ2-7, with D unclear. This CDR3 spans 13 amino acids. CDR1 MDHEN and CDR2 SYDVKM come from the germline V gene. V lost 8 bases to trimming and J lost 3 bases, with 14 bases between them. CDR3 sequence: CASGWEGNYEQYF. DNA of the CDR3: TGTGCCAGCGGGTGGGAAGGAAACTACGAGCAGTACTTC.

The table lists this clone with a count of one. CDR3: CASSVQGNQPQHF. In DNA form, the CDR3 reads TGTGCCAGCAGTGTTCAGGGTAATCAGCCCCAGCATTTT. This chain connects TRBV25-1 to TRBJ1-5; D is perhaps TRBD1 (5 bases). The ends were cut back, 4 bases at V and 4 bases at J, with 8 bases in the middle. From germline, CDR1 is MGHDK and CDR2 SYGVNS. This CDR3 is built from 13 residues.

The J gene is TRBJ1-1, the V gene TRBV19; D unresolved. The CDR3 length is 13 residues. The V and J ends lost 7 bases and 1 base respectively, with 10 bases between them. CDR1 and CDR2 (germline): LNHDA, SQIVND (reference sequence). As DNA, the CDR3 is TGTGCCAGTAATCATATGGGGAACACTGAAGCTTTCTTT. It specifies CASNHMGNTEAFF.

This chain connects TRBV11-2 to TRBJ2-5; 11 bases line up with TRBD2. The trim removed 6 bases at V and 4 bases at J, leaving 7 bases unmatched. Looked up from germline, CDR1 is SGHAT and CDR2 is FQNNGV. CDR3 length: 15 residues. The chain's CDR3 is CASSSRLAGSETQYF. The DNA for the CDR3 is TGTGCCAGCAGTTCTAGACTAGCGGGGTCAGAGACCCAGTACTTC.

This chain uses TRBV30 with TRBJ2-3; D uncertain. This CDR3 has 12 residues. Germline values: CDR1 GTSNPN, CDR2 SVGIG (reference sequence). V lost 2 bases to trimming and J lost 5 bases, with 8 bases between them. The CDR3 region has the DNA TGTGCCTGGAGTTATGTGGGAGATACGCAGTATTTT. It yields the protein CAWSYVGDTQYF.

The CDR3 region is CASSYSYGQGVREQYF. CDR3 sequence (DNA): TGTGCCAGCAGTTACTCTTACGGGCAGGGCGTCCGGGAGCAGTACTTC. V and J are TRBV6-5 and TRBJ2-7; D is perhaps TRBD1 (5 bases). The CDR3 runs to 16 residues. Between the trimmed V and J ends, which lost 0 bases and 7 bases, there was a span of 19 bases. Germline lookup yields CDR1 MNHEY and CDR2 SVGAGI.

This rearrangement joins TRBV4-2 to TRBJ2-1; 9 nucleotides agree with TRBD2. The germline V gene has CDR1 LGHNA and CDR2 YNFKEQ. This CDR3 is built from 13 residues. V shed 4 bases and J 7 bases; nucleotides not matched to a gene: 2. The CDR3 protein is CASSRGLANEQFF. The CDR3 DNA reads TGTGCCAGCAGCCGTGGACTAGCGAATGAGCAGTTCTTC.

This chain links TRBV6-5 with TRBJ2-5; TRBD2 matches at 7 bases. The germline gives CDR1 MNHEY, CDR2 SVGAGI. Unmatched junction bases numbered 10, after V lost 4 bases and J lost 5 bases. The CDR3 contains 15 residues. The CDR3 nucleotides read TGTGCCAGCAGTTCCTCTCGGGGGGTAAGGGAGACCCAGTACTTC. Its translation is CASSSSRGVRETQYF.

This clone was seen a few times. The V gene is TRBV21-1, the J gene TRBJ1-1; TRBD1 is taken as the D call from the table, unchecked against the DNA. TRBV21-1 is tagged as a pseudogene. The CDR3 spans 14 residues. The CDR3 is CASSKGVTVCEAFF. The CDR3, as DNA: TGTGCCAGCAGCAAAGGGGTGACAGTATGTGAAGCTTTCTTT.

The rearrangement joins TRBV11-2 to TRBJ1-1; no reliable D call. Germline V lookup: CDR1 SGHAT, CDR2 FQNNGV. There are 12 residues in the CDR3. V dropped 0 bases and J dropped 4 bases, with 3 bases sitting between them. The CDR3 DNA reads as TGTGCCAGCAGCTTAGACCTCACTGAAGCTTTCTTT. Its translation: CASSLDLTEAFF. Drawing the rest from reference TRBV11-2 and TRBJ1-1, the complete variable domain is EAGVAQSPRYKIIEKRQSVAFWCNPISGHATLYWYQQILGQGPKLLIQFQNNGVVDDSQLPKDRFSAERLKGVDSTLKIQPAKLEDSAVYLCASSLDLTEAFFGQGTRLTVV.

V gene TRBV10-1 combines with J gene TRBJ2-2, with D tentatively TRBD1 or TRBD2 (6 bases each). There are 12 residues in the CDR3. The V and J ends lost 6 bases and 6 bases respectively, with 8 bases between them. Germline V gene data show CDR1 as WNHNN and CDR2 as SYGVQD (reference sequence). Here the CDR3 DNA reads TGCGCCAGCAGGGAGGGGGCCGGGGAGCTGTTTTTT. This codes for CASREGAGELFF.

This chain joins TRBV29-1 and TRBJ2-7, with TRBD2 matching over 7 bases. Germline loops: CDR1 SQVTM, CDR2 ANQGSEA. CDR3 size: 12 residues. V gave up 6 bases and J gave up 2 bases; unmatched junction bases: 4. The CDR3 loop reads CSVGGSTYEQYF. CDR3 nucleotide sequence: TGCAGCGTGGGCGGGAGCACCTACGAGCAGTACTTC.

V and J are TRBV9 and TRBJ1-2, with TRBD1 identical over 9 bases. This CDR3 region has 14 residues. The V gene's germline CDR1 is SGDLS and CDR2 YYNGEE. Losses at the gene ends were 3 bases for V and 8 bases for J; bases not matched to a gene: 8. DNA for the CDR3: TGTGCCAGCAGCGGAACAGGGGGCTTGCGAGGCTACACCTTC. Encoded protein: CASSGTGGLRGYTF.

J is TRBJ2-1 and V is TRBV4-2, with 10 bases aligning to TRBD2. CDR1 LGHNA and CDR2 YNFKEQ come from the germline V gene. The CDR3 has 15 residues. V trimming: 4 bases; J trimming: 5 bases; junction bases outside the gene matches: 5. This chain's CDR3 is CASSLAGGGDNEQFF. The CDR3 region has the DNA TGTGCCAGCAGCCTAGCGGGGGGCGGGGACAATGAGCAGTTCTTC.

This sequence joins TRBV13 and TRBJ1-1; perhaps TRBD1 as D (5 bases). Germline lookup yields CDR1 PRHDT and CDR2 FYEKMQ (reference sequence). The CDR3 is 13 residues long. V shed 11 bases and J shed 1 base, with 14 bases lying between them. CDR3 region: CASAGGPNTEAFF. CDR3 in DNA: TGTGCCTCAGCGGGGGGTCCGAACACTGAAGCTTTCTTT.

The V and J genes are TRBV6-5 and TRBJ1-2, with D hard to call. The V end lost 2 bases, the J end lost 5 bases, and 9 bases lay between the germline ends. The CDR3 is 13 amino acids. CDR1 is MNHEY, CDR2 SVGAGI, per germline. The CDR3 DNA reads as TGTGCCAGCAGTTACACACAGAGTTATGGCTACACCTTC. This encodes CASSYTQSYGYTF.

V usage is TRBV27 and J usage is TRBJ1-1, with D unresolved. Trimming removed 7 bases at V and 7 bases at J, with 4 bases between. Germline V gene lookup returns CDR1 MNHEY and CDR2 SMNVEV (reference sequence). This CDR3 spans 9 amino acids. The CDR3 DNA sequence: TGTGCCAGCACTCTTGAAGCTTTCTTT. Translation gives CASTLEAFF.

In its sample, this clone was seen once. CDR3 amino acids: CASSRTGSYGYTF. DNA of the CDR3: TGTGCCAGCAGCAGGACAGGGTCCTATGGCTACACCTTC. The chain recombines TRBV7-9 with TRBJ1-2, with TRBD1 matching over 8 bases. The CDR3 is 13 amino acids. Per germline, CDR1 SEHNR and CDR2 FQNEAQ (reference sequence). With V trimmed by 5 bases and J by 4 bases, 3 bases remained unmatched.

The CDR3 loop is CASSINQPQHF. As DNA, the CDR3 is TGTGCCAGCAGCATAAATCAGCCCCAGCATTTT. The chain couples TRBV5-8 to TRBJ1-5; D is unresolved. Germline-derived CDR1 and CDR2 are SGHTS and YDEGEE. Trimming took 4 bases from V and 4 from J, leaving 3 bases between them. This CDR3 region has 11 residues.

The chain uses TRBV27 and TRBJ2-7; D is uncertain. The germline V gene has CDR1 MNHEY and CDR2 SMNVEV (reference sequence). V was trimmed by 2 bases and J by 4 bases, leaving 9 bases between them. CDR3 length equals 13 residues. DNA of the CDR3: TGTGCCAGCAGTTTAGGACGAGTGTACGAGCAGTACTTC. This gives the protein CASSLGRVYEQYF.

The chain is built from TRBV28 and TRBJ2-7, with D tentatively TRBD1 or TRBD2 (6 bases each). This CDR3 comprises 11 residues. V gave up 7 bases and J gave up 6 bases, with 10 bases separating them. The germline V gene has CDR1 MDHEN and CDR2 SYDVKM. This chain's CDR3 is CASKGGTEQYF. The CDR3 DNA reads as TGTGCCAGCAAGGGGGGAACCGAGCAGTACTTC.

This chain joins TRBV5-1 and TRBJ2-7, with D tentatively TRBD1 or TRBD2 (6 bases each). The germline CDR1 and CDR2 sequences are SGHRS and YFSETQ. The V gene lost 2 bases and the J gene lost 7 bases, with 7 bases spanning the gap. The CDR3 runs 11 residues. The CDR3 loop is CASSLGGEQYF. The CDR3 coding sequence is TGCGCCAGCAGCTTAGGGGGGGAGCAGTACTTC.

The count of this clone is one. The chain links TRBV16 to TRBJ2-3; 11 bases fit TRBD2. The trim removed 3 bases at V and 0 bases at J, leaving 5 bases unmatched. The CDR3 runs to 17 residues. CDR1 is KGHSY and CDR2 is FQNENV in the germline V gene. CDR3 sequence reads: CASSHTGLAGSTDTQYF. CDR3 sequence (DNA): TGTGCCAGCAGCCACACCGGACTAGCGGGCAGCACAGATACGCAGTATTTT.

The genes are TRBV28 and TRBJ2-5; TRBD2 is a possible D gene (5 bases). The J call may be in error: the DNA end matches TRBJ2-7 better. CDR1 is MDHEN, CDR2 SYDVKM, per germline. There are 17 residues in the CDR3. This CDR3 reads CASSLRAPTEGYYEQYF. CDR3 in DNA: TGTGCCAGCAGCCTCCGAGCTCCCACAGAGGGTTATTACGAGCAGTACTTC.

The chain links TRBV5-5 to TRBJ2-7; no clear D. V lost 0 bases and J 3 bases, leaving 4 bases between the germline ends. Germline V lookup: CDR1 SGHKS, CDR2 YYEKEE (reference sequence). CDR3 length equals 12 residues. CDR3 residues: CASSLGDYEQYF. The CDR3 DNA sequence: TGTGCCAGCAGCTTGGGAGACTACGAGCAGTACTTC.